This TCR beta chain was sequenced during a study of Ad26.COV2.S vaccination and SARS-CoV-2 variants. For the study at large: Recipients of Ad26.COV2.S got it intramuscularly, once or twice 56 days apart.

Treatment indicated: around 19 received Ad26.COV2.S at low or high dose, single or two shots; five or six received placebo; per-sample allocation not given. Vaccine and placebo recipients were sampled on day 63 after the first injection. An adult of 18-55 years in Boston served as donor. An Ad26 vector expressing Wuhan-strain SARS-CoV-2 spike served as the vaccine. This CDR3 spans 15 amino acids. Unmatched junction bases numbered 3, after V lost 3 bases and J lost 2 bases. Germline V lookup: CDR1 SGHTA, CDR2 FQGTGA. This clone is a singleton in its sample. The antigen is not known. The study's findings and limits: People who got the vaccine or the placebo had similar non-spike TCR breadth.

The data were produced by immunoSEQ multiplex PCR, yet TCRdb's version contains in-frame clones alone and is incomplete. The repertoire includes around 320,000 clones, around 87% of them detected once, and 3.4% sits in the top ten. This chain links TRBV7-3 with TRBJ2-1, with 8 bases aligning to TRBD2. This receptor was identified in a person aged 18-60 years who received the Ad26.COV2.S COVID-19 vaccine or a placebo. This specimen was peripheral blood, taken in a trial of Ad26.COV2.S vaccine versus placebo. Here the CDR3 DNA reads TGTGCCAGCAGCTTCGAGGGACTAGCCTACAATGAGCAGTTCTTC. This sequence encodes CASSFEGLAYNEQFF.